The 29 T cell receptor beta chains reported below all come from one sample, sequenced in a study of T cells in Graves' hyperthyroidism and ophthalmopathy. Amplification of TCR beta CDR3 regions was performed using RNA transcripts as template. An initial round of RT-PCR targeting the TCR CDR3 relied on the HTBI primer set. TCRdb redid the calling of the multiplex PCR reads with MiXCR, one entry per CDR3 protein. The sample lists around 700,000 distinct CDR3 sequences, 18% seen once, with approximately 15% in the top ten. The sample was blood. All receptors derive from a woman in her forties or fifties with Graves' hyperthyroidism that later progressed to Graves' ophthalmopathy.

The CDR3 region is CAWSVGQGPNEQFF. CDR3 bases: TGTGCCTGGAGTGTAGGTCAGGGACCCAATGAGCAGTTCTTC. The V and J genes are TRBV30 and TRBJ2-1; D is possibly TRBD1 or TRBD2 (5 bases each). The CDR3 covers 14 residues. V was pared by 0 bases and J by 6 bases, with 12 bases between. Germline CDR1 reads GTSNPN; CDR2 reads SVGIG (reference sequence).

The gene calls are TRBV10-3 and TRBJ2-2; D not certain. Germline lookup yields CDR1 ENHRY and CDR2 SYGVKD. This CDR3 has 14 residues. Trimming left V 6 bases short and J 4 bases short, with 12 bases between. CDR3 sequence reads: CAISSDWPTGELFF. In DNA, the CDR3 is TGTGCCATCAGCTCCGACTGGCCCACCGGGGAGCTGTTTTTT.

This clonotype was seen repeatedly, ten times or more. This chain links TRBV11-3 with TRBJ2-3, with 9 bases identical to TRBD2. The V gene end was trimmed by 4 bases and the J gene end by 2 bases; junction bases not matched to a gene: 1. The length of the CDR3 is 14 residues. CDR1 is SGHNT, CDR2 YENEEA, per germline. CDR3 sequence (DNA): TGTGCCAGCAGCTCGGGACTAGCCACAGATACGCAGTATTTT. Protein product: CASSSGLATDTQYF.

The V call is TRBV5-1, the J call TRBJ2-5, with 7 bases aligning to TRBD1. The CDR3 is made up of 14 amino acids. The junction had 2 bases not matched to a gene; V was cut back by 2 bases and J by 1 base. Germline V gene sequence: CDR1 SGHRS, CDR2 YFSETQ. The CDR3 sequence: CASSFDRAQETQYF. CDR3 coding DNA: TGCGCCAGCAGCTTCGACAGGGCCCAAGAGACCCAGTACTTC.

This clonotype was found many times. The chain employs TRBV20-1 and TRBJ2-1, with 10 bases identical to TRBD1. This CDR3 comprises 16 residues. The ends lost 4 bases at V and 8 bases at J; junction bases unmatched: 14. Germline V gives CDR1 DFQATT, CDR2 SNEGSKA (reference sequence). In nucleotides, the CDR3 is TGCAGTGCTAAACGTGACAGGGGGCAGATTATCGATGAGCAGTTCTTC. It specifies CSAKRDRGQIIDEQFF.

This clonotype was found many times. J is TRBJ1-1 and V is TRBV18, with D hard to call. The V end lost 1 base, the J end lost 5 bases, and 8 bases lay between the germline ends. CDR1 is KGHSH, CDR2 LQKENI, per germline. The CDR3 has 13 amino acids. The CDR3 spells CASSPQGTTEAFF. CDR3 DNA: TGTGCCAGCTCACCACAGGGTACAACTGAAGCTTTCTTT.

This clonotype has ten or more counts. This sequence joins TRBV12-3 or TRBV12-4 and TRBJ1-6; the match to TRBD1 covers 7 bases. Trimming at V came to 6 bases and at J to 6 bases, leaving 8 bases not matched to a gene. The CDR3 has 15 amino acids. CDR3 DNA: TGTGCCAGCAGGGACTCGACAGGGATTAATTCACCCCTCCACTTT. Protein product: CASRDSTGINSPLHF.

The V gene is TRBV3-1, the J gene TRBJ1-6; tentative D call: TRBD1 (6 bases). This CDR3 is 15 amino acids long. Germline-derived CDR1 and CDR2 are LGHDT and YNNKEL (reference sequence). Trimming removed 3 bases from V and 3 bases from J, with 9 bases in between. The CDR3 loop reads CASSQTGRYNSPLHF. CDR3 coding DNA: TGTGCCAGCAGCCAGACAGGCCGCTATAATTCACCCCTCCACTTT.

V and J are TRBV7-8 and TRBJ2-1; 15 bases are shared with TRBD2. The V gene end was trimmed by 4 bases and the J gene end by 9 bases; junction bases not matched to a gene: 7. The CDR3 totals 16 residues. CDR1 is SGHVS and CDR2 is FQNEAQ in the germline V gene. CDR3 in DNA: TGTGCCAGCAGCTGGGGGACTAGCGGGGGGCATGGTGAGCAGTTCTTC. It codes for CASSWGTSGGHGEQFF.

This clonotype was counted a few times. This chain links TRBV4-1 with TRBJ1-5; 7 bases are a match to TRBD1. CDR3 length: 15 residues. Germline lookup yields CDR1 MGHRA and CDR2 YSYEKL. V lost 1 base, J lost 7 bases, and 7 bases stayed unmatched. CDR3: CASSQGQGEWQPQHF. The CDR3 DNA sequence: TGCGCCAGCAGCCAAGGACAGGGCGAATGGCAGCCCCAGCATTTT.

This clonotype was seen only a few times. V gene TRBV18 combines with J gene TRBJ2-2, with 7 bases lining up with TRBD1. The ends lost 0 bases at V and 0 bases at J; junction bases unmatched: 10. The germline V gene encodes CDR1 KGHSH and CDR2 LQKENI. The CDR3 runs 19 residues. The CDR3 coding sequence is TGTGCCAGCTCACCACCGCTATCGACAGGGCCAACGAACACCGGGGAGCTGTTTTTT. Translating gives CASSPPLSTGPTNTGELFF.

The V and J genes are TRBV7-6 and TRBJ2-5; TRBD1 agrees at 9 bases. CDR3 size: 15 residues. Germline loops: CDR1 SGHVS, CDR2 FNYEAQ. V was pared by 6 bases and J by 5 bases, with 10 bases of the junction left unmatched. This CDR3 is CASRQQGAPGETQYF. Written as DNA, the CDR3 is TGTGCCAGCAGACAACAGGGGGCCCCAGGGGAGACCCAGTACTTC.

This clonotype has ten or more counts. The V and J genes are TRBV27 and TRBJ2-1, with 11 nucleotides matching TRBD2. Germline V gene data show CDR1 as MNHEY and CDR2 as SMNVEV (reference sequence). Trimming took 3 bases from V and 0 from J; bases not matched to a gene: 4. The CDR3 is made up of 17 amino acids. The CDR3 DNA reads TGTGCCAGCAGTTTCCTCACTAGCGGGGGCTCCTACAATGAGCAGTTCTTC. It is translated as CASSFLTSGGSYNEQFF.

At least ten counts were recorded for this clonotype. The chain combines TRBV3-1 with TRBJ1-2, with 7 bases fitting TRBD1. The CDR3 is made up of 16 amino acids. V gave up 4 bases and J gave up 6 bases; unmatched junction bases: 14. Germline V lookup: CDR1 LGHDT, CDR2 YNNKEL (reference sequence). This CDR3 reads CASSLKDTGALDGYTF. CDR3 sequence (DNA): TGTGCCAGCAGCCTAAAGGACACAGGGGCCCTAGATGGCTACACCTTC.

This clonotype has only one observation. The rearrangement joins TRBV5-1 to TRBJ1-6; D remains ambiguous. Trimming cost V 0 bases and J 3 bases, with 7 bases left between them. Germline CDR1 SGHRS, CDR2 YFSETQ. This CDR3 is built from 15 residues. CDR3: CASSLGRDYNSPLHF. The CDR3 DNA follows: TGCGCCAGCAGCTTGGGCCGGGACTATAATTCACCCCTCCACTTT.

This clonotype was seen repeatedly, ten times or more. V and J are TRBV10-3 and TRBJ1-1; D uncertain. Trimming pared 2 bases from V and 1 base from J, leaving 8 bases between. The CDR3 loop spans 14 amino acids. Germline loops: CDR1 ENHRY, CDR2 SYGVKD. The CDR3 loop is CAISERQTNTEAFF. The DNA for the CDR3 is TGTGCCATCAGTGAGAGGCAGACGAACACTGAAGCTTTCTTT.

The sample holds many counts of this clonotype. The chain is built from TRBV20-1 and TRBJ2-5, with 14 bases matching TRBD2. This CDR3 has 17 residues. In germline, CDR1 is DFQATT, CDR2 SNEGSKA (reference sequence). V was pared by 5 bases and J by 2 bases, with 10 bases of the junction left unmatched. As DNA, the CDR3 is TGCAGTGCTTATGGTGGGGGGACTAGCGGGGGACAAGAGACCCAGTACTTC. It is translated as CSAYGGGTSGGQETQYF.

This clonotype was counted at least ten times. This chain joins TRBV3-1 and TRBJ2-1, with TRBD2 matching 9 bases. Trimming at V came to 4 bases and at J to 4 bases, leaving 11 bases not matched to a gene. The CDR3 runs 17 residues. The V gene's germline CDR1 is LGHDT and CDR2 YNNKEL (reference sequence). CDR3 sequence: CASSRGLASSTYNEQFF. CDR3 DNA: TGTGCCAGCAGCCGGGGACTAGCCAGTTCAACTTACAATGAGCAGTTCTTC.

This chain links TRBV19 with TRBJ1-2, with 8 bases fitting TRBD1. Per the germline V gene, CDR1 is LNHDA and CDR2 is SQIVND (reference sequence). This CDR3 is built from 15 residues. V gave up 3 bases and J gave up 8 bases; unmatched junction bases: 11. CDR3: CASSIRGTGSYGYTF. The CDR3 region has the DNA TGTGCCAGTAGTATCAGAGGGACAGGTTCATACGGCTACACCTTC.

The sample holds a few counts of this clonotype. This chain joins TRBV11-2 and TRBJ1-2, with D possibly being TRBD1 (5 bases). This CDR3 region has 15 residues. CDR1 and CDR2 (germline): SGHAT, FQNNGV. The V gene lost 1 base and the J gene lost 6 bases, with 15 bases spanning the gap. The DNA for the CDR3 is TGTGCCAGCAGCTTAGGCCGGGGGGGAAGGGATGGCTACACCTTC. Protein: CASSLGRGGRDGYTF.

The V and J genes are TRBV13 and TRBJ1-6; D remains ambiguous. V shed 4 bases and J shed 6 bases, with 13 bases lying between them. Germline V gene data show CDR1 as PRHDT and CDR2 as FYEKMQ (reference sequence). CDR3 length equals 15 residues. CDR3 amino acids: CASSWGKRANSPLHF. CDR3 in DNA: TGTGCCAGCAGCTGGGGAAAGAGGGCTAATTCACCCCTCCACTTT. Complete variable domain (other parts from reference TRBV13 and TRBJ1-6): AAGVIQSPRHLIKEKRETATLKCYPIPRHDTVYWYQQGPGQDPQFLISFYEKMQSDKGSIPDRFSAQQFSDYHSELNMSSLELGDSALYFCASSWGKRANSPLHFGNGTRLTVT.

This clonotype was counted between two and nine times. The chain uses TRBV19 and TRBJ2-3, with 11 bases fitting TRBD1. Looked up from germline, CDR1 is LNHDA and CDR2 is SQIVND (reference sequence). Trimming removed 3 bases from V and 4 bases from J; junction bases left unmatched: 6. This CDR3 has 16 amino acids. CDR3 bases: TGTGCCAGTAGTATCGGACAGGGGGCGCCGGCAGATACGCAGTATTTT. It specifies CASSIGQGAPADTQYF.

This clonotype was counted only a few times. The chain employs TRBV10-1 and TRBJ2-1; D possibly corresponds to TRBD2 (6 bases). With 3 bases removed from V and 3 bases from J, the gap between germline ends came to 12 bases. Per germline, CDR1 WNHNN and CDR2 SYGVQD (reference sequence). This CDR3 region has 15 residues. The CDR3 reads CASSDAGSVYNEQFF. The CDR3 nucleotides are TGCGCCAGCAGTGACGCGGGGTCCGTCTACAATGAGCAGTTCTTC.

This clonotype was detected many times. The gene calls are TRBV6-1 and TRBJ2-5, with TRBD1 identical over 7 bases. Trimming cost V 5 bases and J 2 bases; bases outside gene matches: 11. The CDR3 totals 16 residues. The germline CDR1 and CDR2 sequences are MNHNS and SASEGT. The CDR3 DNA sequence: TGTGCCAGCAGTTTTTCCTTCCGGGACAGTCAAGAGACCCAGTACTTC. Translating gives CASSFSFRDSQETQYF.

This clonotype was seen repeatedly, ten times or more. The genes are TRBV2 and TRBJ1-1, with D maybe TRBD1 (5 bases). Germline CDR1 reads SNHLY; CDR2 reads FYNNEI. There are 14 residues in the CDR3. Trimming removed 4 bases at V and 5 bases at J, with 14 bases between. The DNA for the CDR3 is TGTGCCAGCAGTGGGGGGGTTTGGGGAACTGAAGCTTTCTTT. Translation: CASSGGVWGTEAFF.

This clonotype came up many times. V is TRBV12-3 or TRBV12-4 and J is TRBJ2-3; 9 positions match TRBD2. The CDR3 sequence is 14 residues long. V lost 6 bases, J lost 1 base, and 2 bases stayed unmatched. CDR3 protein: CASRLAGRTDTQYF. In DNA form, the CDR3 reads TGTGCCAGCAGGCTAGCGGGGCGCACAGATACGCAGTATTTT.

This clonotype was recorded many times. The CDR3 DNA follows: TGTGCTAGTGCTCAGAATCCCAACGAGCAGTACTTC. It specifies CASAQNPNEQYF. V is TRBV12-5 and J is TRBJ2-7, with no clear D. CDR1 and CDR2 (germline): LGHNT, FRNRAP. V was clipped by 7 bases and J by 5 bases, with 12 bases between them. The CDR3 covers 12 residues.

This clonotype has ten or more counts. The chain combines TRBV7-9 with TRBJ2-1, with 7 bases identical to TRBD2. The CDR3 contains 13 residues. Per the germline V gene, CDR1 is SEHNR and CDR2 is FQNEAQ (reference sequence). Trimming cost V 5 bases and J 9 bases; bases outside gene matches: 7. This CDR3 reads CASSPIGGSEQFF. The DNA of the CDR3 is TGTGCCAGCAGCCCTATTGGCGGGAGTGAGCAGTTCTTC.

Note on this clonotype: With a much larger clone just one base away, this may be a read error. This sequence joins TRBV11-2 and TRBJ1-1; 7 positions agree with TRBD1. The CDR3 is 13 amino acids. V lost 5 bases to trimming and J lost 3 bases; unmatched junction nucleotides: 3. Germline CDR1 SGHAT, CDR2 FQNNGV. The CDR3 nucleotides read TGTGCCAGCAGCCAGGACAGGTACACTGAAGCTTTCTTT. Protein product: CASSQDRYTEAFF.